A single sample is the source of the 20 T cell receptor beta chains below, sequenced in a study of OX40 agonist ivuxolimab in advanced cancers. TCRdb's table, derived via immunoSEQ multiplex PCR, lists solely in-frame clones and lacks some. The sample includes approximately 76,000 clones, approximately 86% of them seen just once. The sample in question was CD4+ or CD8+ T cells sorted from blood, obtained in a trial of the OX40 agonist ivuxolimab. Source of these receptors: an adult with an advanced solid tumor such as melanoma, head and neck, liver or kidney cancer.

The J gene is TRBJ2-7, the V gene TRBV4-1; 7 positions agree with TRBD1. CDR3 size: 15 residues. V shed 1 base, J shed 3 bases, and the junction held 6 bases outside the gene matches. The germline V gene has CDR1 MGHRA and CDR2 YSYEKL. DNA of the CDR3: TGCGCCAGCAGCCAAGCGCCTACAGGGGACTACGAGCAGTACTTC. Protein sequence: CASSQAPTGDYEQYF.

This clone turned up a few times. J is TRBJ1-1 and V is TRBV4-1, with D hard to call. The CDR3 is made up of 10 amino acids. The V end was cut by 3 bases, the J end by 7 bases, with 3 bases between. Germline-derived CDR1 and CDR2 are MGHRA and YSYEKL. Here the CDR3 DNA reads TGCGCCAGCAGCCAGAGTGAAGCTTTCTTT. It yields the protein CASSQSEAFF.

The chain employs TRBV5-4 and TRBJ2-1; TRBD2 matches at 8 bases. Germline V gene lookup returns CDR1 SGHNT and CDR2 YYREEE (reference sequence). CDR3 size: 17 residues. The junction had 12 bases not matched to a gene; V was cut back by 0 bases and J by 7 bases. The CDR3 DNA is TGTGCCAGCAGCTTGGTTAGCGGGAACAGAGGTGTGAATGAGCAGTTCTTC. Encoded protein: CASSLVSGNRGVNEQFF.

This clone appeared once. The chain uses TRBV30 and TRBJ1-6; 9 bases are shared with TRBD1. The CDR3 has 15 amino acids. The germline gives CDR1 GTSNPN, CDR2 SVGIG (reference sequence). The ends lost 2 bases at V and 6 bases at J; junction bases unmatched: 5. The chain's CDR3 is CAWSTLQGANSPLHF. In nucleotides, the CDR3 is TGTGCCTGGAGTACCCTACAGGGGGCTAATTCACCCCTCCACTTT.

The chain combines TRBV5-5 with TRBJ1-2, with D possibly matching TRBD1 (6 bases). Trimming removed 1 base at V and 0 bases at J, with 13 bases between. Per germline, CDR1 SGHKS and CDR2 YYEKEE (reference sequence). CDR3 length equals 16 residues. For the CDR3, the DNA is TGTGCCAGCAGCTTGCGTGGGCAGGGGTCTAACTATGGCTACACCTTC. Protein sequence: CASSLRGQGSNYGYTF.

The rearrangement joins TRBV6-1 to TRBJ1-1; TRBD1 agrees at 11 bases. From germline, CDR1 is MNHNS and CDR2 SASEGT. Trimming cost V 7 bases and J 6 bases; bases outside gene matches: 7. This CDR3 has 14 residues. The CDR3 here is CASKGTGGSAEAFF. The CDR3 nucleotides read TGTGCCAGCAAGGGGACAGGGGGTAGCGCTGAAGCTTTCTTT.

The V call is TRBV30, the J call TRBJ1-5, with D possibly TRBD1 on 5 matching bases. V was trimmed by 7 bases and J by 4 bases, leaving 17 bases between them. The CDR3 runs 14 residues. Germline CDR1 and CDR2: GTSNPN and SVGIG (reference sequence). The CDR3 coding sequence is TGTGCCTACCGGGGCCGAGGCGCGAATCAGCCCCAGCATTTT. Encoded protein: CAYRGRGANQPQHF.

The rearrangement uses TRBV6-6 and TRBJ1-2; D is possibly TRBD1 (5 bases). Germline CDR1 reads MNHNY; CDR2 reads SVGAGI (reference sequence). Trimming took 6 bases from V and 4 from J, leaving 15 bases between them. The length of the CDR3 is 14 residues. This CDR3 is CASSPGREGYGYTF. The CDR3 DNA follows: TGTGCCAGCAGCCCAGGGAGGGAGGGCTATGGCTACACCTTC.

The chain couples TRBV6-5 to TRBJ1-3; D uncertain. Per the germline V gene, CDR1 is MNHEY and CDR2 is SVGAGI. Between the trimmed V and J ends, which lost 4 bases and 4 bases, there was a span of 11 bases. The CDR3 contains 14 residues. The CDR3 DNA reads TGTGCCAGCAGTTCCGGCGGGGTCGGAAACACCATATATTTT. Translating it yields CASSSGGVGNTIYF.

V usage is TRBV4-1 and J usage is TRBJ1-3, with no clear D. This CDR3 comprises 17 residues. Per germline, CDR1 MGHRA and CDR2 YSYEKL. V lost 0 bases and J 2 bases, leaving 14 bases between the germline ends. DNA for the CDR3: TGCGCCAGCAGCCAAGAAGTTCCGGAACACCCTGGAAACACCATATATTTT. Its protein product is CASSQEVPEHPGNTIYF.

This clone is medium-sized (0.01 to 0.1%). The chain combines TRBV19 with TRBJ2-1; a possible D gene is TRBD2 (6 bases). The CDR3 sequence is 11 residues long. Germline V gene lookup returns CDR1 LNHDA and CDR2 SQIVND (reference sequence). V lost 7 bases and J lost 10, with 11 bases in between. The CDR3 DNA reads TGTGCCAGTAAGGAGGGGTCGGAGCAGTTCTTC. This codes for CASKEGSEQFF.

The rearrangement joins TRBV6-5 to TRBJ1-4, with TRBD1 as a possible D gene (5 bases). The ends were cut back, 6 bases at V and 7 bases at J, with 9 bases in the middle. This CDR3 comprises 12 residues. In germline, CDR1 is MNHEY, CDR2 SVGAGI. This CDR3 reads CASRAGTEKLFF. The CDR3 DNA is TGTGCCAGCAGAGCAGGGACTGAAAAACTGTTTTTT.

The V and J genes are TRBV18 and TRBJ1-3; 9 bases line up with TRBD1. Germline CDR1 and CDR2: KGHSH and LQKENI. Losses at the gene ends were 8 bases for V and 0 bases for J; bases not matched to a gene: 8. The CDR3 has 16 residues. Here the CDR3 DNA reads TGTGCCAGCCTTACAGGGGGCCTTTACTCTGGAAACACCATATATTTT. Amino acids: CASLTGGLYSGNTIYF. Combining the CDR3 with reference TRBV18 and TRBJ1-3 gives the whole variable domain NAGVMQNPRHLVRRRGQEARLRCSPMKGHSHVYWYRQLPEEGLKFMVYLQKENIIDESGMPKERFSAEFPKEGPSILRIQQVVRGDSAAYFCASLTGGLYSGNTIYFGEGSWLTVV.

The chain is built from TRBV28 and TRBJ2-5, with 7 bases aligning to TRBD1. The CDR3 runs 14 residues. Germline V gene lookup returns CDR1 MDHEN and CDR2 SYDVKM. V shed 6 bases and J 5 bases; nucleotides not matched to a gene: 9. The CDR3 spells CASSPTGVDETQYF. CDR3 bases: TGTGCCAGCAGCCCAACAGGGGTCGACGAGACCCAGTACTTC.

The CDR3 nucleotides read TGTGCCAGCAGCGTCCTTGGACAGGGAACTGAAGCTTTCTTT. Translation gives CASSVLGQGTEAFF. The rearrangement links TRBV9 to TRBJ1-1, with 8 nucleotides matching TRBD1. J gave up 5 bases and V 2 bases, and 5 bases lay outside the gene matches. The CDR3 spans 14 residues. Looked up from germline, CDR1 is SGDLS and CDR2 is YYNGEE.

The chain combines TRBV10-3 with TRBJ2-7; D is unclear. Trimming took 7 bases from V and 7 from J, leaving 14 bases between them. Germline loops: CDR1 ENHRY, CDR2 SYGVKD. CDR3 length: 12 amino acids. CDR3: CAIKQYFGEQYF. CDR3 coding DNA: TGTGCCATCAAACAGTACTTTGGGGAGCAGTACTTC.

The chain links TRBV5-6 to TRBJ1-1, with no clear D. Trimming took 0 bases from V and 8 from J, leaving 14 bases between them. Per the germline V gene, CDR1 is SGHDT and CDR2 is YYEEEE. The CDR3 is 14 residues long. CDR3 coding DNA: TGTGCCAGCAGCTTGGCCGCACTTACGTGGGAAGCTTTCTTT. Translated, it gives CASSLAALTWEAFF.

This chain's CDR3 is CASRGGRVNQPQHF. CDR3 DNA sequence: TGTGCCAGCAGGGGAGGTAGGGTAAATCAGCCCCAGCATTTT. The rearrangement joins TRBV27 to TRBJ1-5, with D unresolved. Germline CDR1 MNHEY, CDR2 SMNVEV (reference sequence). Trimming pared 6 bases from V and 4 bases from J, leaving 13 bases between. The CDR3 runs 14 residues.

V and J are TRBV29-1 and TRBJ2-5; tentative D call: TRBD2 (5 bases). Trimming removed 8 bases at V and 3 bases at J, with 13 bases between. Per the germline V gene, CDR1 is SQVTM and CDR2 is ANQGSEA. This CDR3 has 12 residues. CDR3 DNA: TGCAGCTCCCAAGGAGGAGAAGAGACCCAGTACTTC. It translates to CSSQGGEETQYF.

The genes are TRBV4-1 and TRBJ2-4; D possibly uses TRBD1 or TRBD2 (5 bases each). Trimming took 3 bases from V and 2 from J, leaving 23 bases between them. The CDR3 totals 19 residues. In germline, CDR1 is MGHRA, CDR2 YSYEKL. CDR3 nucleotide sequence: TGCGCCAGCAGCCATGACCTCGTCGGGGCCACAGAAACCAAAAACATTCAGTACTTC. Translation gives CASSHDLVGATETKNIQYF.